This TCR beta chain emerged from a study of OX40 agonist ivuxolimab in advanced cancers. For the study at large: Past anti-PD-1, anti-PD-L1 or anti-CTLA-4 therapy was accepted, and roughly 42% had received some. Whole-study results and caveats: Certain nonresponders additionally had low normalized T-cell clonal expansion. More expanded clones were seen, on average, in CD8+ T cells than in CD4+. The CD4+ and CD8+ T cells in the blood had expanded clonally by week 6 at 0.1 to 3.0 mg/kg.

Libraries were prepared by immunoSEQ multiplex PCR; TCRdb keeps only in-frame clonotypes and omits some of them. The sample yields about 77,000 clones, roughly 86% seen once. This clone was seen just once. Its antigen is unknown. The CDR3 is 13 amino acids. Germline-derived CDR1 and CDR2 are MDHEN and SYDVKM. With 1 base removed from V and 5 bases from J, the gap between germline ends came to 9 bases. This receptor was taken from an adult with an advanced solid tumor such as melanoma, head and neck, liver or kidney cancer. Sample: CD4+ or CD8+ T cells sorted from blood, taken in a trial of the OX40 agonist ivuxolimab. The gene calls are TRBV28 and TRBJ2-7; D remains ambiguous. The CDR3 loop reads CASSLSSPNEQYF. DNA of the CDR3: TGTGCCAGCAGTTTATCCTCCCCTAACGAGCAGTACTTC. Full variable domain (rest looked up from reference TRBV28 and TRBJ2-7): DVKVTQSSRYLVKRTGEKVFLECVQDMDHENMFWYRQDPGLGLRLIYFSYDVKMKEKGDIPEGYSVSREKKERFSLILESASTNQTSMYLCASSLSSPNEQYFGPGTRLTVT.